A single sample gave rise to the 29 T cell receptor beta chains below, sequenced in a study of T cell responses to AZD1222 COVID-19 vaccine. This table comes from immunoSEQ multiplex PCR, and its TCRdb copy is limited to in-frame clones, with some not included. The repertoire holds some 120,000 clones, 87% seen once, with about 12% in the top ten. Sample: peripheral blood, taken on day 0 of AZD1222 vaccination. The receptor source for this set is an adult in good health.

V usage is TRBV9 and J usage is TRBJ2-7; 9 positions match TRBD1. The CDR3 is 15 residues long. V was pared by 3 bases and J by 2 bases, with 6 bases of the junction left unmatched. Looked up from germline, CDR1 is SGDLS and CDR2 is YYNGEE. As DNA, the CDR3 is TGTGCCAGCAGCGCCGGGACAGGGCCAACCTACGAGCAGTACTTC. Translation gives CASSAGTGPTYEQYF.

The V gene is TRBV2, the J gene TRBJ2-3, with D maybe TRBD2 (6 bases). Germline CDR1 reads SNHLY; CDR2 reads FYNNEI. This CDR3 is built from 13 residues. V lost 6 bases to trimming and J lost 6 bases, with 13 bases between them. The CDR3 DNA follows: TGTGCCAGCAGCGCCCGACGGGGGGATACGCAGTATTTT. Translation: CASSARRGDTQYF.

This clone has a single count. The rearrangement joins TRBV28 to TRBJ1-5; no definite D call. The germline V gene encodes CDR1 MDHEN and CDR2 SYDVKM. There are 14 residues in the CDR3. V was clipped by 3 bases and J by 0 bases, with 6 bases between them. The CDR3 protein is CASSFSGSNQPQHF. CDR3 in DNA: TGTGCCAGCAGTTTCTCCGGTAGCAATCAGCCCCAGCATTTT.

This rearrangement joins TRBV3-1 (or the pseudogene TRBV3-2) to TRBJ1-2; 12 bases align to TRBD1. The CDR3 covers 15 residues. Looked up from germline, CDR1 is LGHDT and CDR2 is YNNKEL (reference sequence). Trimming took 6 bases from V and 7 from J; bases not matched to a gene: 9. CDR3 amino acids: CASRKPGQGAGGYTF. The CDR3 DNA is TGTGCCAGCAGGAAACCGGGACAGGGGGCAGGTGGCTACACCTTC.

This rearrangement joins TRBV7-9 to TRBJ2-5; TRBD1 is a possible D gene (5 bases). From germline, CDR1 is SEHNR and CDR2 FQNEAQ (reference sequence). This CDR3 has 14 amino acids. V shed 5 bases and J shed 4 bases, with 14 bases lying between them. The CDR3 region has the DNA TGTGCCAGCAGCATTAGGACACTGGGAGAGACCCAGTACTTC. Translated, it gives CASSIRTLGETQYF.

Notes on this clone: Germline is not matched at one junction end, which may reflect a read error. The V call is TRBV18, the J call TRBJ1-6; D is unclear. The CDR3 consists of 15 residues. Germline values: CDR1 KGHSH, CDR2 LQKENI. CDR3: CASSPQGRFNSPLHF. The CDR3 DNA reads TGTGCCAGCTCGCCACAAGGGCGTTTCAATTCACCCCTCCACTTT. The variable domain in full, completed from reference TRBV18 and TRBJ1-6, reads NAGVMQNPRHLVRRRGQEARLRCSPMKGHSHVYWYRQLPEEGLKFMVYLQKENIIDESGMPKERFSAEFPKEGPSILRIQQVVRGDSAAYFCASSPQGRFNSPLHFGNGTRLTVT.

The V and J genes are TRBV15 and TRBJ1-1, with D unresolved. V was shortened by 4 bases and J by 3 bases, with 6 bases between the two germline ends. The CDR3 runs to 12 residues. The germline V gene encodes CDR1 LNHNV and CDR2 YYDKDF (reference sequence). For the CDR3, the DNA is TGTGCCACCAGCAACGACCACACTGAAGCTTTCTTT. This codes for CATSNDHTEAFF.

This clone was observed a handful of times. The rearrangement links TRBV11-3 to TRBJ2-3, with 8 bases aligning to TRBD2. Trimming took 5 bases from V and 1 from J; bases not matched to a gene: 8. This CDR3 is 16 amino acids long. Germline V gene data show CDR1 as SGHNT and CDR2 as YENEEA. The CDR3 bases are TGTGCCAGCAGCCCCCCGGGGGGGGGCGGCACAGATACGCAGTATTTT. Its translation: CASSPPGGGGTDTQYF.

V usage is TRBV28 and J usage is TRBJ1-2; D uncertain. Germline V CDR1 and CDR2: MDHEN, SYDVKM. Trimming cost V 5 bases and J 4 bases, with 5 bases left between them. There are 11 residues in the CDR3. The DNA for the CDR3 is TGTGCCAGCAGTACGACCTATGGCTACACCTTC. This sequence encodes CASSTTYGYTF.

The J gene is TRBJ2-2, the V gene TRBV28, with TRBD1 matching over 9 bases. Germline values: CDR1 MDHEN, CDR2 SYDVKM. J lost 1 base, V lost 2 bases, and 8 bases had no gene match. This CDR3 has 18 residues. The CDR3 here is CASSLTATGGMNTGELFF. The CDR3 DNA is TGTGCCAGCAGTTTAACCGCGACAGGGGGGATGAACACCGGGGAGCTGTTTTTT.

The chain is built from TRBV6-4 and TRBJ2-3, with D unresolved. Trimming removed 5 bases from V and 7 bases from J, with 13 bases in between. The CDR3 is 13 amino acids. The V gene's germline CDR1 is MRHNA and CDR2 SNTAGT. Written as DNA, the CDR3 is TGTGCCAGCAGTCCAGGACCGGCCAATACGCAGTATTTT. Amino acid sequence: CASSPGPANTQYF.

V usage is TRBV7-3 and J usage is TRBJ2-2; 7 nucleotides match TRBD2. This CDR3 is 15 amino acids long. Germline assignment: CDR1 SGHTA and CDR2 FQGTGA. The J segment lost 4 bases and the V segment lost 5 bases, leaving 7 bases of the junction unmatched. CDR3 bases: TGTGCCAGCAGCCTGACTAGCTTAGCCACCGGGGAGCTGTTTTTT. Its translation: CASSLTSLATGELFF.

The CDR3 spells CASSRLIRTGRNTEAFF. CDR3 in DNA: TGTGCCAGCTCACGGCTCATTAGGACAGGGCGGAACACTGAAGCTTTCTTT. The rearrangement links TRBV18 to TRBJ1-1, with 8 bases aligning to TRBD1. Germline V lookup: CDR1 KGHSH, CDR2 LQKENI. Unmatched junction bases numbered 11, after V lost 4 bases and J lost 1 base. The CDR3 has 17 residues.

The chain joins TRBV9 to TRBJ2-5; 12 nucleotides align to TRBD1. V shed 0 bases, J shed 5 bases, and the junction held 8 bases outside the gene matches. In germline, CDR1 is SGDLS, CDR2 YYNGEE. This CDR3 has 17 residues. The CDR3 sequence: CASSVGVGQGAQETQYF. CDR3 DNA: TGTGCCAGCAGCGTAGGGGTGGGACAGGGGGCTCAGGAGACCCAGTACTTC.

The chain carries TRBV6-2 or TRBV6-3 and TRBJ2-7; 10 positions agree with TRBD1. The CDR3 sequence is 16 residues long. CDR1 and CDR2 (germline): MNHEY, SVGEGT. J was trimmed by 5 bases and V by 5 bases; bases with no gene match: 12. The CDR3 DNA follows: TGTGCCAGCAGTCGACCCGGGGGACAGGGGATCCACGAGCAGTACTTC. Its translation: CASSRPGGQGIHEQYF.

V gene TRBV28 combines with J gene TRBJ2-2; no clear D. The CDR3 has 13 amino acids. Trimming shortened V by 10 bases and J by 1 base, and 10 bases separated the two germline ends. CDR1 and CDR2 (germline): MDHEN, SYDVKM. The CDR3 protein is CATYLRNTGELFF. Written as DNA, the CDR3 is TGTGCCACGTATTTAAGGAACACCGGGGAGCTGTTTTTT.

V gene TRBV24-1 combines with J gene TRBJ2-1, with D perhaps given as TRBD1 or TRBD2 (5 bases each). Between the trimmed V and J ends, which lost 1 base and 6 bases, there was a span of 15 bases. In germline, CDR1 is KGHDR, CDR2 SFDVKD. The length of the CDR3 is 16 residues. CDR3 nucleotide sequence: TGTGCCACCAGTGATTTCGGCGCAGGGACGGGCAATGAGCAGTTCTTC. Its translation: CATSDFGAGTGNEQFF.

This CDR3 is CASSQGGPNEKLFF. The CDR3 nucleotides read TGTGCCAGCAGCCAGGGGGGGCCTAATGAAAAACTGTTTTTT. The rearrangement links TRBV28 to TRBJ1-4; 7 bases fit TRBD1. CDR1 is MDHEN, CDR2 SYDVKM, per germline. V lost 6 bases to trimming and J lost 3 bases; unmatched junction nucleotides: 4. The CDR3 covers 14 residues.

CDR3 in amino acids: CASSQGTLNTEAFF. In DNA, the CDR3 is TGTGCCAGCAGCCAAGGGACATTGAACACTGAAGCTTTCTTT. V is TRBV5-5 and J is TRBJ1-1; perhaps TRBD1 as D (6 bases). This CDR3 has 14 amino acids. The V gene's germline CDR1 is SGHKS and CDR2 YYEKEE (reference sequence). Trimming stripped 4 bases from V and 0 bases from J, with 10 bases between.

This clone was counted only a few times. The chain combines TRBV7-9 with TRBJ2-1; possible D gene TRBD2, 5 bases. This CDR3 is 14 amino acids long. CDR1 and CDR2 from the germline V gene are SEHNR and FQNEAQ (reference sequence). V lost 1 base and J 7 bases, leaving 11 bases between the germline ends. DNA of the CDR3: TGTGCCAGCAGCTTAGATCCAGCGGCGAATGAGCAGTTCTTC. Its protein product is CASSLDPAANEQFF.

The chain carries TRBV11-2 and TRBJ1-1; tentative D call: TRBD1 (5 bases). V lost 1 base, J lost 1 base, and 13 bases lay in between. CDR3 length equals 16 residues. The germline gives CDR1 SGHAT, CDR2 FQNNGV. The CDR3 bases are TGTGCCAGCAGCTTAGTCATGGGGGGGAAGAACACTGAAGCTTTCTTT. It specifies CASSLVMGGKNTEAFF.

This chain joins TRBV11-3 and TRBJ2-1, with D uncertain. CDR3 size: 14 residues. Trimming shortened V by 3 bases and J by 0 bases, and 6 bases separated the two germline ends. CDR1 is SGHNT, CDR2 YENEEA, per germline. This chain's CDR3 is CASSFGPSYNEQFF. CDR3 bases: TGTGCCAGCAGCTTCGGGCCCTCCTACAATGAGCAGTTCTTC.

The CDR3 nucleotides read TGTGCCACCGATGGTAGCGGGGCCAACGTCCTGACTTTC. Amino acids: CATDGSGANVLTF. J is TRBJ2-6 and V is TRBV10-3; no clear D gene. The length of the CDR3 is 13 residues. Germline V gene data show CDR1 as ENHRY and CDR2 as SYGVKD. V lost 10 bases, J lost 4 bases, and 11 bases lay in between.

The V call is TRBV3-1 (or the pseudogene TRBV3-2), the J call TRBJ2-1, with 10 bases identical to TRBD1. Unmatched junction bases numbered 3, after V lost 8 bases and J lost 5 bases. Per germline, CDR1 LGHDT and CDR2 YNNKEL (reference sequence). The CDR3 extends over 13 amino acids. CDR3 protein: CASGGQGNNEQFF. The CDR3 DNA reads TGTGCCAGCGGGGGACAGGGGAACAATGAGCAGTTCTTC.

The chain joins TRBV5-1 to TRBJ2-7, with 10 nucleotides matching TRBD2. The CDR3 contains 16 residues. Looked up from germline, CDR1 is SGHRS and CDR2 is YFSETQ. The junction had 4 bases not matched to a gene; V was cut back by 1 base and J by 0 bases. DNA of the CDR3: TGCGCCAGCAGCTTGCTTCCTAGCGGGAGCTCCTACGAGCAGTACTTC. Amino acids: CASSLLPSGSSYEQYF.

The chain recombines TRBV6-5 with TRBJ1-6, with D possibly matching TRBD1 (5 bases). The germline V and J ends were trimmed by 2 bases and 6 bases, with 14 bases remaining between them. CDR1 is MNHEY, CDR2 SVGAGI, per germline. This CDR3 is built from 16 residues. CDR3 in DNA: TGTGCCAGCAGTTACAGGCAGGGATCAGGTAATTCACCCCTCCACTTT. Amino acids: CASSYRQGSGNSPLHF.

The chain has TRBV11-3 and TRBJ2-1; 8 bases map to TRBD1. Germline CDR1 is SGHNT and CDR2 is YENEEA. CDR3 length: 14 residues. The V and J ends lost 4 bases and 8 bases, in that order; junction bases with no gene match: 7. CDR3 residues: CASSSGQGNDEQFF. The CDR3 region has the DNA TGTGCCAGCAGCTCAGGACAGGGAAACGATGAGCAGTTCTTC.

This chain uses TRBV6-2 or TRBV6-3 with TRBJ1-5, with D perhaps TRBD1 (6 bases). The CDR3 consists of 14 residues. Deletions cut 5 bases from V and 4 bases from J, with 12 bases between. CDR1 is MNHEY, CDR2 SVGEGT, per germline. In DNA form, the CDR3 reads TGTGCCAGCAGTCTACAGGGAGCGAATCAGCCCCAGCATTTT. Protein sequence: CASSLQGANQPQHF.

The chain employs TRBV28 and TRBJ1-5; 9 bases are shared with TRBD1. V lost 2 bases, J lost 2 bases, and 7 bases stayed unmatched. There are 17 residues in the CDR3. Germline values: CDR1 MDHEN, CDR2 SYDVKM. The CDR3 here is CASSLEQGARGNQPQHF. The DNA for the CDR3 is TGTGCCAGCAGTTTAGAACAGGGGGCAAGGGGCAATCAGCCCCAGCATTTT.